A selection of T cell receptor beta chains follows, all from one sample in a study of CD8 T cells in ankylosing spondylitis. TCRdb reanalysed the 5' RACE reads using MiXCR and keeps one entry per CDR3 protein. The table has some 90,000 distinct CDR3 sequences, 27% seen once. Sample: blood, either unsorted or a sorted T cell fraction (not recorded which). Receptors were obtained from a male donor with ankylosing spondylitis or in good health (not recorded which). CDR3s include the opening cysteine and the closing phenylalanine or tryptophan. The D gene is left open where the match is weak. A clone size is listed for some rows: how often the clone was seen (once, few, many), or a class if it is expanded.

size: few
V: TRBV5-1
D: TRBD2
J: TRBJ2-3
CDR3: CASRDQRGSTDTQYF
DNA: TGCGCCAGCAGGGACCAGCGGGGTAGCACAGATACGCAGTATTTT

size: NA
V: TRBV25-1
D: NA
J: TRBJ1-5
CDR3: CASRRGGWNQPQHF
DNA: TGTGCCAGCAGACGAGGAGGGTGGAATCAGCCCCAGCATTTT

size: few
V: TRBV12-5
D: NA
J: TRBJ2-2
CDR3: CASGLARGRTGELFF
DNA: TGTGCTAGTGGTTTGGCCCGAGGGAGGACCGGGGAGCTGTTTTTT

size: NA
V: TRBV14
D: NA
J: TRBJ2-7
CDR3: CASSQERLTGDHFGEQYF
DNA: TGTGCCAGCAGCCAAGAGCGTTTAACGGGAGATCATTTCGGCGAGCAGTACTTC

size: few
V: TRBV5-1
D: TRBD2
J: TRBJ2-7
CDR3: CASSLRTSGISEQYF
DNA: TGCGCCAGCAGCCTACGGACTAGCGGGATCTCCGAGCAGTACTTC

size: NA
V: TRBV12-3/TRBV12-4
D: NA
J: TRBJ2-2
CDR3: CASSFQEVTGELFF
DNA: TGTGCCAGCAGTTTTCAGGAGGTCACCGGGGAGCTGTTTTTT

size: many
V: TRBV20-1
D: TRBD1
J: TRBJ1-4
CDR3: CSAPGQGNEKLFF
DNA: TGCAGTGCCCCGGGACAGGGGAATGAAAAACTGTTTTTT

size: many
V: TRBV6-5
D: NA
J: TRBJ1-5
CDR3: CASSYSGTIGPQHF
DNA: TGTGCCAGCAGTTACTCCGGGACCATAGGGCCCCAGCATTTT

size: many
V: TRBV29-1
D: TRBD1
J: TRBJ2-3
CDR3: CSAPGTGGTDTQYF
DNA: TGCAGCGCACCCGGGACAGGGGGCACAGATACGCAGTATTTT

size: few
V: TRBV5-1
D: NA
J: TRBJ2-3
CDR3: CASSTTPLFHTDTQYF
DNA: TGCGCCAGCTCCACGACCCCTTTATTCCACACAGATACGCAGTATTTT

size: NA
V: TRBV30
D: NA
J: TRBJ1-2
CDR3: CACLYREAPDGYTF
DNA: TGTGCCTGCTTATACAGGGAAGCGCCGGATGGCTACACCTTC

size: NA
V: TRBV10-3
D: TRBD1
J: TRBJ2-6
CDR3: CAISEGGSGANGLTF
DNA: TGTGCCATCAGTGAAGGGGGCTCTGGGGCCAACGGCCTGACTTTC

size: NA
V: TRBV7-3
D: NA
J: TRBJ1-1
CDR3: CASSSGGNSVEAFF
DNA: TGTGCCAGCAGCTCGGGAGGGAACTCAGTTGAAGCTTTCTTT

size: many
V: TRBV5-6
D: TRBD1
J: TRBJ2-1
CDR3: CASSLLTGRGEQFF
DNA: TGTGCCAGCAGCTTGTTGACAGGGCGTGGTGAGCAGTTCTTC

size: NA
V: TRBV20-1
D: TRBD2
J: TRBJ2-1
CDR3: CSASLSGRAHEQFF
DNA: TGCAGTGCTAGTCTTAGCGGGAGGGCCCATGAGCAGTTCTTC

size: NA
V: TRBV7-2
D: TRBD1
J: TRBJ2-2
CDR3: CASSFNRGGTGELFF
DNA: TGTGCCAGCAGCTTCAACAGGGGCGGCACCGGGGAGCTGTTTTTT

size: few
V: TRBV4-2
D: TRBD1
J: TRBJ1-1
CDR3: CASSQGQHMNTEAFF
DNA: TGTGCCAGCAGCCAGGGACAGCACATGAACACTGAAGCTTTCTTT

size: NA
V: TRBV4-2
D: NA
J: TRBJ2-7
CDR3: CASSTGPGGYEQYF
DNA: TGTGCCAGCAGCACTGGGCCCGGAGGCTACGAGCAGTACTTC

size: NA
V: TRBV12-3/TRBV12-4
D: NA
J: TRBJ2-3
CDR3: CASSLGGPTDTQYF
DNA: TGTGCCAGCAGTTTGGGTGGGCCCACAGATACGCAGTATTTT

size: few
V: TRBV12-3/TRBV12-4
D: NA
J: TRBJ1-2
CDR3: CASSLDPGDYGYTF
DNA: TGTGCCAGCAGTTTAGATCCGGGAGACTATGGCTACACCTTC

size: NA
V: TRBV7-9
D: NA
J: TRBJ2-5
CDR3: CASSLSLGETQYF
DNA: TGTGCCAGCAGCCTAAGTCTAGGAGAGACCCAGTACTTC

size: NA
V: TRBV2
D: NA
J: TRBJ1-4
CDR3: CASTDGQSNEKLFF
DNA: TGTGCCAGCACTGATGGCCAGTCGAATGAAAAACTGTTTTTT

size: many
V: TRBV20-1
D: TRBD2
J: TRBJ2-3
CDR3: CSSPLAASTDTQYF
DNA: TGCAGTAGCCCCCTAGCGGCTAGCACAGATACGCAGTATTTT

size: NA
V: TRBV20-1
D: NA
J: TRBJ2-2
CDR3: CSARDRPSTGELFF
DNA: TGCAGTGCTAGAGATAGGCCTTCCACCGGGGAGCTGTTTTTT

size: few
V: TRBV5-1
D: TRBD2
J: TRBJ2-3
CDR3: CASSLGGWGGTDTQYF
DNA: TGCGCCAGCAGCTTGGGGGGTTGGGGGGGTACAGATACGCAGTATTTT

size: NA
V: TRBV4-1
D: NA
J: TRBJ2-1
CDR3: CASSQVGAFLSSYNEQFF
DNA: TGCGCCAGCAGCCAAGTTGGGGCCTTCTTGAGCTCCTACAATGAGCAGTTCTTC

size: few
V: TRBV5-5
D: NA
J: TRBJ1-2
CDR3: CASSPISYGYTF
DNA: TGTGCCAGCAGCCCCATTTCCTATGGCTACACCTTC

size: NA
V: TRBV9
D: NA
J: TRBJ2-1
CDR3: CASSVRTSSYNEQFF
DNA: TGTGCCAGCAGCGTTCGAACCAGCTCCTACAATGAGCAGTTCTTC

size: few
V: TRBV5-1
D: TRBD1
J: TRBJ1-6
CDR3: CASSLGQGQNSPLHF
DNA: TGCGCCAGCAGCTTGGGACAGGGACAGAATTCACCCCTCCACTTT

size: few
V: TRBV5-1
D: NA
J: TRBJ2-5
CDR3: CASNWDIQETQYF
DNA: TGCGCCAGCAACTGGGACATACAAGAGACCCAGTACTTC

size: NA
V: TRBV7-8
D: NA
J: TRBJ2-1
CDR3: CASSLEGIQFF
DNA: TGTGCCAGCAGCTTAGAGGGTATACAGTTCTTC

size: NA
V: TRBV5-1
D: NA
J: TRBJ1-1
CDR3: CASSSGAVGNTEAFF
DNA: TGCGCCAGCAGCTCGGGGGCCGTAGGGAACACTGAAGCTTTCTTT

size: few
V: TRBV18
D: NA
J: TRBJ1-2
CDR3: CASSPGEAGTGYTF
DNA: TGTGCCAGTTCCCCCGGCGAGGCGGGGACTGGCTACACCTTC

size: NA
V: TRBV11-2
D: NA
J: TRBJ2-2
CDR3: CASGHTGELFF
DNA: TGTGCCAGCGGCCACACCGGGGAGCTGTTTTTT

size: NA
V: TRBV6-2/TRBV6-3
D: NA
J: TRBJ2-3
CDR3: CASSPGLLRGLPMWQYF
DNA: TGTGCCAGCAGTCCGGGACTTCTCCGAGGGCTCCCGATGTGGCAGTATTTT

size: few
V: TRBV5-1
D: TRBD2
J: TRBJ2-3
CDR3: CASSWGYSGSDSGDTQYF
DNA: TGCGCCAGCAGCTGGGGGTATAGCGGGAGTGATAGCGGAGATACGCAGTATTTT